This TCR beta chain was sequenced during a study of beta chain features in type 1 diabetes (dated by TCRdb to the late 2010s). Regarding the complete study: No differences in mean age, gender distribution, total cell number or subset yield were found between patients and healthy donors. Across all samples, around 99 million sorted cells were examined, and cell number per subset correlated strongly with RNA yield. The study compared TCRB repertoires of sorted circulating CD4+ T cell subsets between recently diagnosed type 1 diabetes patients and matched healthy donors. Regulatory and stem cell-like memory subsets were obtained from only 8 patients and roughly eight healthy donors, while naive and central memory subsets were obtained from all 30 or so donors.

A remark on this clone: Its antigen target is currently unknown. No base qualities exist here, and no much larger clone lies one base off it.

All of the isolated RNA was reverse transcribed with the High Capacity cDNA Reverse Transcription Kit, so expressed TCRB transcripts were sequenced. Naive, central memory and regulatory T cell samples underwent deep immunoSEQ sequencing, averaging around 3.6 million total reads per sample. After sorted cells were lysed in RLT buffer, RNA was extracted with DNase-treated RNeasy Micro or Mini kits, with the choice depending on cell number. To prevent cross-contamination, every cell subset was processed on its own, while patient and healthy donor samples were processed together. TCRB sequences were amplified from cDNA with the immunoSEQ multiplex PCR, producing 87-bp fragments spanning the CDR3 region. Sequencing of the amplicons was performed on the Illumina HiSeq platform. The published analysis was carried out like this. PCR bias was computationally corrected using synthetic template baselines, reads within Hamming distance 2 were collapsed, and singletons that could not be merged were discarded. Reads were aligned against IMGT to assign V, D and J genes, CDR3 length and insertions or deletions at six rearrangement sites. Within each subset, clonotype counts were normalized to the number of sorted cells before true diversity and Gini coefficients were calculated with the tcR R package. The overlap coefficient, calculated on TCRB nucleotide sequences, was used to measure repertoire sharing. Out-of-frame TCRB sequences from naive cells were analyzed to stand in for the pre-selection repertoire. As stored in TCRdb, this immuneACCESS dataset retains in-frame rearrangements with V and J assigned. A fraction of the clones does not appear; measured against another copy, unresolved V genes explain less than half of the discrepancy, and the remainder lacks a known reason. D and trimming come from the DNA, and the V and J calls and clone size come from that table. The sample yields about 660,000 clones; more than 12% were counted once. In total, the top ten clones hold just under 0.04% of the sample.

The investigation overall reported the following: A moderate but significant shortening of TCRB CDR3 length was observed in type 1 diabetes patients in all four CD4+ subsets. Fewer insertions and more nucleotide deletions at VDJ recombination sites were observed in patients with type 1 diabetes, implying thymic rearrangement abnormalities. PCR might favor shorter templates, but patient and control samples were amplified and corrected together, so any skew would affect both groups equally. Sequencing cDNA rather than genomic DNA could over-represent highly expressing activated cells, although activation and CD3 levels did not differ between groups. Because the HLA sub-analyses included only small numbers of individuals, any influence of HLA type on TCRB rearrangement was left unresolved. Naive, central memory and regulatory TCRB repertoires appeared to be more alike among patients than among healthy donors.

The CDR3, from cysteine to phenylalanine, totals 16 residues. Just the 48-base CDR3 DNA is kept, in frame starting at base 1. The germline V gene gives CDR1 as SGHRS and CDR2 as YFSETQ. Trimming leaves V shorter by 4 bases and J shorter by 1 base, with the junction holding 5 bases beyond the gene matches. A single peripheral blood draw of around 120 mL on average was collected from each donor into heparinised tubes. Using a panel that included CD45RO, CCR7, CD25, CD127, CD95 and CD27, naive, central memory, regulatory and stem cell-like memory CD4+ T cells were sorted on a BD FACSAria II. Purity was above 95% for every sorted population. PBMCs were isolated immediately by Lymphoprep density gradient centrifugation and stained directly without culture. So that batch effects would be minimized, each experiment stained and sorted samples in pairs, pairing one healthy donor with one patient.

This sequence was found in a man aged 18 to 30 with type 1 diabetes. The chain was built from TRBV5-1 and TRBJ2-5, and 12 bases in between align with TRBD2. Input material: naive CD4+ T cells from blood. The cell subset or site label here, explained by the study, means: true naive CD4+ T cells. The nucleotide sequence is TGCGCCAGCAGCAAAGGACTAGCGGGGTTCCAAGAGACCCAGTACTTC. This is translated as CASSKGLAGFQETQYF. Reference TRBV5-1 and TRBJ2-5 genes cover what lies past the CDR3, so the full variable domain is KAGVTQTPRYLIKTRGQQVTLSCSPISGHRSVSWYQQTPGQGLQFLFEYFSETQRNKGNFPGRFSGRQFSNSRSEMNVSTLELGDSALYLCASSKGLAGFQETQYFGPGTRLLVL.